These T cell receptor beta chains were read from a single sample in a study of cytomegalovirus exposure and HLA in healthy donors. TCRdb keeps only in-frame clones here, not all; method: immunoSEQ multiplex PCR. The sample lists some 200,000 clones, about 78% occurring once. Input material: PBMCs. The receptors originated from a woman under 40 in good health and CMV-seronegative. Both conserved end residues are part of each CDR3. A D gene is named only where the DNA matches it firmly. The size entry is marked missing in some rows and otherwise reads once, few, many or a size class.

V gene: TRBV15
J gene: TRBJ2-3
D gene: TRBD2
clone size: -
CDR3 DNA: TGTGCCACCAGCAGAGGAGGGACTAGCGCTAGCACAGATACGCAGTATTTT
CDR3 protein: CATSRGGTSASTDTQYF

V gene: TRBV19
J gene: TRBJ1-5
D gene: -
clone size: -
CDR3 DNA: TGTGCCAGTAGTGTCGCGGGGGGTCGGAATCAGCCCCAGCATTTT
CDR3 protein: CASSVAGGRNQPQHF

V gene: TRBV1
J gene: TRBJ1-4
D gene: -
clone size: -
CDR3 DNA: TGCACCAGCAGCCAAGATCTCGACAGCGAAAATGAAAAACTGTTTTTT
CDR3 protein: CTSSQDLDSENEKLFF

V gene: TRBV7-8
J gene: TRBJ2-1
D gene: -
clone size: -
CDR3 DNA: TGTGCCAGCAGCTTAGGGGGGCCCTATGAGCAGTTCTTC
CDR3 protein: CASSLGGPYEQFF

V gene: TRBV11-1
J gene: TRBJ1-2
D gene: -
clone size: few
CDR3 DNA: TGTGCCAGCAGCTCGGGGGGCGCGGCAGGAGAAGGCTACACCTTC
CDR3 protein: CASSSGGAAGEGYTF

V gene: TRBV10-3
J gene: TRBJ2-5
D gene: TRBD2
clone size: -
CDR3 DNA: TGTGCCATCAGTGAGCGGGGGGGGGAGACCCAGTACTTC
CDR3 protein: CAISERGGETQYF

V gene: TRBV12-5
J gene: TRBJ2-1
D gene: -
clone size: few
CDR3 DNA: TGTGCTAGTGGTTTTGACACGATTAGCGCCTACAATGAGCAGTTCTTC
CDR3 protein: CASGFDTISAYNEQFF

V gene: TRBV4-1
J gene: TRBJ2-1
D gene: -
clone size: -
CDR3 DNA: TGTGCCAGCAGCCCTCGGGGGGCTTCCTACAATGAGCAGTTCTTC
CDR3 protein: CASSPRGASYNEQFF

V gene: TRBV6-1
J gene: TRBJ2-7
D gene: TRBD1
clone size: -
CDR3 DNA: TGTGCCAGCCGGGACAGGGGCCACTCCTACGAGCAGTACTTC
CDR3 protein: CASRDRGHSYEQYF

V gene: TRBV15
J gene: TRBJ2-7
D gene: TRBD2
clone size: -
CDR3 DNA: TGTGCCACCAGCAGACTAGCGGGAGAGGGTTACGAGCAGTACTTC
CDR3 protein: CATSRLAGEGYEQYF

V gene: TRBV19
J gene: TRBJ2-5
D gene: TRBD1
clone size: once
CDR3 DNA: TGTGCCAGTAGTCCCCTGGACAGGGTTGGGGAGACCCAGTACTTC
CDR3 protein: CASSPLDRVGETQYF

V gene: TRBV11-1
J gene: TRBJ2-3
D gene: -
clone size: -
CDR3 DNA: TGTGCCAGCGTGGAAACGGGGATCACAGATACGCAGTATTTT
CDR3 protein: CASVETGITDTQYF

V gene: TRBV7-3
J gene: TRBJ2-3
D gene: TRBD2
clone size: once
CDR3 DNA: TGTGCCAGCAGCACCTTAGCGGGGGGGACAGATACGCAGTATTTT
CDR3 protein: CASSTLAGGTDTQYF

V gene: TRBV29-1
J gene: TRBJ1-1
D gene: -
clone size: few
CDR3 DNA: TGCAGCGTTGACACCGGAGGGTTCTTT
CDR3 protein: CSVDTGGFF

V gene: TRBV27
J gene: TRBJ2-2
D gene: -
clone size: -
CDR3 DNA: TGTGCCAGCAGTTTGACCCGAACGGGTGGGGAGCTGTTTTTT
CDR3 protein: CASSLTRTGGELFF

V gene: TRBV7-8
J gene: TRBJ2-3
D gene: TRBD2
clone size: -
CDR3 DNA: TGTGCCAGCAGCTTAGTGTTCCGGGGGGGCACAGATACGCAGTATTTT
CDR3 protein: CASSLVFRGGTDTQYF

V gene: TRBV27
J gene: TRBJ2-7
D gene: -
clone size: -
CDR3 DNA: TGTGCCAGCAGTTTCCGTACAGGGTACGAGCAGTACTTC
CDR3 protein: CASSFRTGYEQYF

V gene: TRBV7-3
J gene: TRBJ2-1
D gene: -
clone size: -
CDR3 DNA: TGTGCCAGCAGCTTATCAGGAAACAATGAGCAGTTCTTC
CDR3 protein: CASSLSGNNEQFF

V gene: TRBV15
J gene: TRBJ2-7
D gene: TRBD1
clone size: -
CDR3 DNA: TGTGCCACCAGCACCAAAATGAAAGGGACAGGGGCGGAGGGGCAGTACTTC
CDR3 protein: CATSTKMKGTGAEGQYF

V gene: TRBV7-9
J gene: TRBJ2-1
D gene: -
clone size: -
CDR3 DNA: TGTGCCAGCAGCTCCCCGAATGAGCAGTTCTTC
CDR3 protein: CASSSPNEQFF

V gene: TRBV16
J gene: TRBJ2-1
D gene: TRBD2
clone size: few
CDR3 DNA: TGTGCCAGCAGCCAAACCCCCCCCCGACTAGCGGCGATGGGGAACAATGAGCAGTTCTTC
CDR3 protein: CASSQTPPRLAAMGNNEQFF

V gene: TRBV7-4
J gene: TRBJ1-5
D gene: -
clone size: few
CDR3 DNA: TGTGCCAGCAGCTTTGATCTTGTTGTAGATCATCAGCCCCAGCATTTT
CDR3 protein: CASSFDLVVDHQPQHF

V gene: TRBV30
J gene: TRBJ1-2
D gene: TRBD1
clone size: -
CDR3 DNA: TGTGCCTGGCACCGGGACAGGGTCGCGACTAACTATGGCTACACCTTC
CDR3 protein: CAWHRDRVATNYGYTF

V gene: TRBV30
J gene: TRBJ1-1
D gene: -
clone size: -
CDR3 DNA: TGTGCCTGGAAATTTGGAGGGACTGAAGCTTTCTTT
CDR3 protein: CAWKFGGTEAFF

V gene: TRBV19
J gene: TRBJ2-7
D gene: TRBD1
clone size: -
CDR3 DNA: TGTGCCCCCCCTAACAGGGGAATTTACGAGCAGTACTTC
CDR3 protein: CAPPNRGIYEQYF

V gene: TRBV28
J gene: TRBJ1-1
D gene: -
clone size: -
CDR3 DNA: TGTGCCAGCAGGGAACACGGTTTTCTACAGGTGGGTGCTTTCTTT
CDR3 protein: CASREHGFLQVGAFF

V gene: TRBV6-1
J gene: TRBJ1-5
D gene: -
clone size: -
CDR3 DNA: TGTGCCAGCAGTGAATTTATAAGGAGTAGCAATCAGCCCCAGCATTTT
CDR3 protein: CASSEFIRSSNQPQHF

V gene: TRBV25-1
J gene: TRBJ2-2
D gene: TRBD2
clone size: -
CDR3 DNA: TGTGCCAGCACGACTAGCGATCGCACCGGGGAGCTGTTTTTT
CDR3 protein: CASTTSDRTGELFF

V gene: TRBV6-1
J gene: TRBJ1-1
D gene: TRBD1
clone size: few
CDR3 DNA: TGTGCCAGCCCTATAACAGGGGGCACTGAAGCTTTCTTT
CDR3 protein: CASPITGGTEAFF

V gene: TRBV9
J gene: TRBJ2-1
D gene: TRBD2
clone size: -
CDR3 DNA: TGTGCCAGCAGCGTAGATAGCGGGGCTTACAATGAGCAGTTCTTC
CDR3 protein: CASSVDSGAYNEQFF

V gene: TRBV27
J gene: TRBJ1-2
D gene: TRBD1
clone size: -
CDR3 DNA: TGTGCCAGCAGTTTAACTCGCTCAGGGGGCAGGGGCTACACCTTC
CDR3 protein: CASSLTRSGGRGYTF

V gene: TRBV5-1
J gene: TRBJ2-7
D gene: TRBD2
clone size: -
CDR3 DNA: TGCGCCAGCAGAGTAGCGGGGTCCTACGAGCAGTACTTC
CDR3 protein: CASRVAGSYEQYF

V gene: TRBV5-8
J gene: TRBJ2-7
D gene: -
clone size: -
CDR3 DNA: TGTGCCAGCAGCCTCCGTGCACTCAACTACGAGCAGTACTTC
CDR3 protein: CASSLRALNYEQYF

V gene: TRBV7-9
J gene: TRBJ1-2
D gene: -
clone size: once
CDR3 DNA: TGTGCCAGCAGCCCCTACAGGGTGGGCTATGGCTACACCTTC
CDR3 protein: CASSPYRVGYGYTF

V gene: TRBV5-1
J gene: TRBJ2-1
D gene: TRBD2
clone size: few
CDR3 DNA: TGCGCCAGCAGCGTAACTAGCGGGAGTGGTGAGCAGTTCTTC
CDR3 protein: CASSVTSGSGEQFF

V gene: TRBV5-1
J gene: TRBJ2-7
D gene: -
clone size: -
CDR3 DNA: TGCGCCAGCAGCCTGTACTACGAGCAGTACTTC
CDR3 protein: CASSLYYEQYF

V gene: TRBV9
J gene: TRBJ2-7
D gene: TRBD2
clone size: -
CDR3 DNA: TGTGCCAGCAGCCCCGGACTAGCGGGAAACTACGAGCAGTACTTC
CDR3 protein: CASSPGLAGNYEQYF

V gene: TRBV6-6
J gene: TRBJ1-6
D gene: -
clone size: -
CDR3 DNA: TGTGCCAGCGTCCGGGGAACGGATTATTCACCCCTCCACTTT
CDR3 protein: CASVRGTDYSPLHF

V gene: TRBV6-5
J gene: TRBJ1-6
D gene: -
clone size: -
CDR3 DNA: TGTGCCAGCAGTTACTCGAACTCTAATCTCCTCCACTTT
CDR3 protein: CASSYSNSNLLHF

V gene: TRBV11-2
J gene: TRBJ2-1
D gene: -
clone size: -
CDR3 DNA: TGTGCCAGCAGTCCACTTCCGGGGGATGAGCAGTTCTTC
CDR3 protein: CASSPLPGDEQFF

V gene: TRBV2
J gene: TRBJ2-1
D gene: TRBD1
clone size: few
CDR3 DNA: TGTGCCAGCTTGGCGGGACAGGGGTCGGTGGGGAGCTCCTACAATGAGCAGTTCTTC
CDR3 protein: CASLAGQGSVGSSYNEQFF

V gene: TRBV9
J gene: TRBJ2-7
D gene: TRBD1
clone size: -
CDR3 DNA: TGTGCCAGCAGCGTAGGGACAGGAGACTACGAGCAGTACTTC
CDR3 protein: CASSVGTGDYEQYF

V gene: TRBV10-3
J gene: TRBJ2-7
D gene: -
clone size: -
CDR3 DNA: TGTGCCATCAGTGAGTCTTGGGCAGGGGATTTGAACGAGCAGTACTTC
CDR3 protein: CAISESWAGDLNEQYF

V gene: TRBV5-5
J gene: TRBJ2-3
D gene: TRBD2
clone size: -
CDR3 DNA: TGTGCCAGCAGCTTTCCAACTAGCGGGATATCGACAGATACGCAGTATTTT
CDR3 protein: CASSFPTSGISTDTQYF

V gene: TRBV5-1
J gene: TRBJ2-3
D gene: TRBD1
clone size: once
CDR3 DNA: TGCGCCAGCAGCTCTGGACAGGGAGCATGGGATACGCAGTATTTT
CDR3 protein: CASSSGQGAWDTQYF